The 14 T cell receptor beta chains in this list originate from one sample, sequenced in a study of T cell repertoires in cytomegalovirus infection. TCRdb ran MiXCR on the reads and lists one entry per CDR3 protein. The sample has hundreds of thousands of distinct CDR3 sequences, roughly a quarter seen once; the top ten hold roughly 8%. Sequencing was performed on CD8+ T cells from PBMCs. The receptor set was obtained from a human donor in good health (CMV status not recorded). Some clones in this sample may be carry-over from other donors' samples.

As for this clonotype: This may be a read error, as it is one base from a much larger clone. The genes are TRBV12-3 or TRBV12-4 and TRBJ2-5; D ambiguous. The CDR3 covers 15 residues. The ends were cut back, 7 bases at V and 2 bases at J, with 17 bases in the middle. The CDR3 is CASNTPTGQQETQYF. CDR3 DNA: TGTGCCAGCAACACACCGACTGGCCAGCAAGAGACCCAGTACTTC.

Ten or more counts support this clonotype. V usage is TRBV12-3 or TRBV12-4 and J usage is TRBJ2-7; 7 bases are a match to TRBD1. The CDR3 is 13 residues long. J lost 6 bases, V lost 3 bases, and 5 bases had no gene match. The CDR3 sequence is CASSLARGSEQYF. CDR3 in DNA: TGTGCCAGCAGTTTGGCCAGGGGGAGCGAGCAGTACTTC.

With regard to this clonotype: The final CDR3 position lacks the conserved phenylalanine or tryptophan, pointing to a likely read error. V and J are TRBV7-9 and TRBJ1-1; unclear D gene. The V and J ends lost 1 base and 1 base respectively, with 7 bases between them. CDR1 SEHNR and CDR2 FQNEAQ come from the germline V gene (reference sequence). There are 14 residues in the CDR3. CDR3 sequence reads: CASSLGQPNTEAFL. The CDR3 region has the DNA TGTGCCAGCAGCTTAGGTCAGCCGAACACTGAAGCTTTCCTT.

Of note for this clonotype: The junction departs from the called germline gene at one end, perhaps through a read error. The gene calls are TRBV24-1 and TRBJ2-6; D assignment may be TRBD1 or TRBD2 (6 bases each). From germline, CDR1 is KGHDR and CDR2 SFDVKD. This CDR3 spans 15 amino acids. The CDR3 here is CATSAGDSGANVPTF. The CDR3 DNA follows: TGTGCCACCAGTGCAGGGGACTCCGGGGCCAACGTCCCGACTTTC.

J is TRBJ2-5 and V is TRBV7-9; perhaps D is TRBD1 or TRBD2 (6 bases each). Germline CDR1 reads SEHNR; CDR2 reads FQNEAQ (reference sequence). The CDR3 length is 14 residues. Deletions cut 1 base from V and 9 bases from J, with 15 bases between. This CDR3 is CASSLEGGTRAQYF. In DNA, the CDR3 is TGTGCCAGCAGCTTAGAGGGGGGCACGAGGGCCCAGTACTTC.

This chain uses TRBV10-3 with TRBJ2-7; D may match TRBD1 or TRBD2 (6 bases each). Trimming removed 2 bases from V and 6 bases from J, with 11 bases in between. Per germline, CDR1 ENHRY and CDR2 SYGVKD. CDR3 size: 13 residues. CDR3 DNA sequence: TGTGCCATCAGTGAGGAAGGGGGAGGCGAGCAGTACGTC. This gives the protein CAISEEGGGEQYV.

CDR3 nucleotide sequence: TGCGCCAGCAGCTTTCGGCCTCTCGGCACAGATACGCAGTATTTT. Translated, it gives CASSFRPLGTDTQYF. The chain couples TRBV5-1 to TRBJ2-3, with D unresolved. This CDR3 has 15 residues. The V gene lost 2 bases and the J gene lost 1 base, with 11 bases spanning the gap. Germline-derived CDR1 and CDR2 are SGHRS and YFSETQ.

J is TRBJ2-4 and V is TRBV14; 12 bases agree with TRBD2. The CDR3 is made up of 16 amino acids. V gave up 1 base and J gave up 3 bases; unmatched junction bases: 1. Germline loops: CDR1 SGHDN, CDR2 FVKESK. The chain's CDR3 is CASSQAGLAGKNIQYF. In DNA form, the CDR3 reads TGTGCCAGCAGCCAAGCGGGACTAGCGGGCAAAAACATTCAGTACTTC.

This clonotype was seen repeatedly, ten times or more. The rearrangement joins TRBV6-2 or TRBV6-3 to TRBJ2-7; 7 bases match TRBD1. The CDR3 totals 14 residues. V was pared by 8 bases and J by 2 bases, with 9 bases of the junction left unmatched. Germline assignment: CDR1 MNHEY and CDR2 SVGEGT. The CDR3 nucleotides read TGTGCCAGCTCTCAGGGGGAAGGAACCTACGAGCAGTACGTC. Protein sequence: CASSQGEGTYEQYV.

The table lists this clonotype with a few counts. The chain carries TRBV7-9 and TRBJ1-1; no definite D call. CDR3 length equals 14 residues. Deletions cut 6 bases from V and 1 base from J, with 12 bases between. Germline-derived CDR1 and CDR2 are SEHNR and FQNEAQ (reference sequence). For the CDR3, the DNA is TGTGCCAGCAGACTAAGTAAAGCGAACACTGAAGCTTTCTTT. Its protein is CASRLSKANTEAFF.

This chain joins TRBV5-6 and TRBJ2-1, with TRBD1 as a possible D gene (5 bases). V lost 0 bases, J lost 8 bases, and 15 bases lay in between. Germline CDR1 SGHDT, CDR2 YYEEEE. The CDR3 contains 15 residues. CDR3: CASSLDRTTWDEQFF. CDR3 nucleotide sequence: TGTGCCAGCAGCTTGGATCGGACAACTTGGGATGAGCAGTTCTTC.

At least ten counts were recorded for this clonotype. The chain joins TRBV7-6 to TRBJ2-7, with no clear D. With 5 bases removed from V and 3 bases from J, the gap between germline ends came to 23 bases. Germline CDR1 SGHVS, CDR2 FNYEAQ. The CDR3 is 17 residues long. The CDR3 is CASSPQGPRTLGYEQYF. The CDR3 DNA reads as TGTGCCAGCAGCCCCCAAGGGCCTCGGACCTTGGGCTACGAGCAGTACTTC.

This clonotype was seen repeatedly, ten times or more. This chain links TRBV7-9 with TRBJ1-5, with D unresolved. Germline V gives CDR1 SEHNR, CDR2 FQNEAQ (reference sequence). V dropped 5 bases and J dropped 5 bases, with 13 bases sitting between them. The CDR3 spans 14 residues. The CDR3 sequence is CASSKAGGHQPQHF. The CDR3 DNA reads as TGTGCCAGCAGCAAAGCGGGAGGGCATCAGCCCCAGCATTTT.

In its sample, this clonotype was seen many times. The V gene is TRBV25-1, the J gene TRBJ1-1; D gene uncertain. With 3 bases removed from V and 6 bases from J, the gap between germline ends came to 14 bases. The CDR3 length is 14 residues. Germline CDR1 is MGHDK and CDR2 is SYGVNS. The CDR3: CASSEEIFRPEAFF. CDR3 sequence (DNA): TGTGCCAGCAGTGAGGAAATTTTTCGTCCTGAAGCTTTCTTT. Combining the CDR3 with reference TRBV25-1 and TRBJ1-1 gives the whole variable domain EADIYQTPRYLVIGTGKKITLECSQTMGHDKMYWYQQDPGMELHLIHYSYGVNSTEKGDLSSESTVSRIRTEHFPLTLESARPSHTSQYLCASSEEIFRPEAFFGQGTRLTVV.